Presented here are 22 T cell receptor beta chains from one specimen sequenced in a study of cytotoxic CD8 clonotypes in ibrutinib-treated CLL. The data were produced by immunoSEQ multiplex PCR, yet TCRdb's version contains in-frame clones alone and is incomplete. Here the sample spans about 140,000 clones, around 93% being singletons. Specimen: PBMCs, collected after 12 months of ibrutinib treatment. These TCRs come from a human donor with chronic lymphocytic leukemia.

The rearrangement joins TRBV7-2 to TRBJ1-1, with TRBD1 matching over 7 bases. There are 12 residues in the CDR3. Germline CDR1 is SGHTA and CDR2 is FQGNSA. V lost 5 bases to trimming and J lost 4 bases; unmatched junction nucleotides: 1. CDR3 sequence reads: CASSRQGTEAFF. CDR3 DNA: TGTGCCAGCAGCCGACAGGGCACTGAAGCTTTCTTT.

The V call is TRBV19, the J call TRBJ2-3; 9 nucleotides align to TRBD1. The CDR3 runs to 17 residues. Trimming removed 5 bases from V and 1 base from J; junction bases left unmatched: 10. The germline V gene encodes CDR1 LNHDA and CDR2 SQIVND (reference sequence). CDR3 sequence (DNA): TGTGCCAGTAGTCTCCCACCCAGGACAGGGGGCACAGATACGCAGTATTTT. Translated, it gives CASSLPPRTGGTDTQYF. Filled out from reference TRBV19 and TRBJ2-3, the complete variable domain reads DGGITQSPKYLFRKEGQNVTLSCEQNLNHDAMYWYRQDPGQGLRLIYYSQIVNDFQKGDIAEGYSVSREKKESFPLTVTSAQKNPTAFYLCASSLPPRTGGTDTQYFGPGTRLTVL.

The gene calls are TRBV6-5 and TRBJ2-7; the D gene is possibly TRBD1 (5 bases). Germline lookup yields CDR1 MNHEY and CDR2 SVGAGI. The CDR3 consists of 13 residues. The germline V and J ends were trimmed by 6 bases and 4 bases, with 13 bases remaining between them. The CDR3: CASSQDRAYEQYF. Here the CDR3 DNA reads TGTGCCAGCAGCCAAGACAGAGCTTACGAGCAGTACTTC.

This sequence joins TRBV5-1 and TRBJ1-5; 7 positions agree with TRBD1. The CDR3 covers 17 residues. After removal of 1 base from V and 3 bases from J, the junction contained 10 bases not matched to a gene. Per the germline V gene, CDR1 is SGHRS and CDR2 is YFSETQ. The CDR3 DNA reads TGCGCCAGCAGCTTGAGTGCGGGGGACAGCTACAATCAGCCCCAGCATTTT. Translated: CASSLSAGDSYNQPQHF.

The chain uses TRBV27 and TRBJ2-5, with 14 bases matching TRBD2. This CDR3 is built from 17 residues. Germline V lookup: CDR1 MNHEY, CDR2 SMNVEV (reference sequence). V lost 5 bases, J lost 3 bases, and 8 bases stayed unmatched. CDR3 DNA: TGTGCCAGCAGTCTCGGGACTAGCGGGAGAGTTGAAGAGACCCAGTACTTC. Protein sequence: CASSLGTSGRVEETQYF.

V usage is TRBV15 and J usage is TRBJ2-5; no reliable D call. V was pared by 0 bases and J by 5 bases, with 13 bases between. The CDR3 consists of 15 residues. Germline V CDR1 and CDR2: LNHNV, YYDKDF (reference sequence). CDR3 DNA: TGTGCCACCAGCAGAGATTGGCCCGATCCGGAGACCCAGTACTTC. This encodes CATSRDWPDPETQYF. Based on the CDR3 plus reference TRBV15 and TRBJ2-5, the full variable domain is DAMVIQNPRYQVTQFGKPVTLSCSQTLNHNVMYWYQQKSSQAPKLLFHYYDKDFNNEADTPDNFQSRRPNTSFCFLDIRSPGLGDTAMYLCATSRDWPDPETQYFGPGTRLLVL.

V and J are TRBV6-1 and TRBJ1-1, with D perhaps TRBD1 (6 bases). Trimming cost V 4 bases and J 5 bases, with 11 bases left between them. Germline V gene sequence: CDR1 MNHNS, CDR2 SASEGT. The CDR3 is 13 residues long. CDR3 nucleotide sequence: TGTGCCAGCAGTGTACAGGGTCGGACTGAAGCTTTCTTT. Its translation: CASSVQGRTEAFF.

The chain recombines TRBV9 with TRBJ1-4; 9 bases align to TRBD1. CDR1 is SGDLS and CDR2 is YYNGEE in the germline V gene. V dropped 4 bases and J dropped 0; count of bases not matched to a gene: 4. CDR3 length: 16 amino acids. CDR3 amino acids: CASSPGTGTTNEKLFF. The CDR3 DNA reads TGTGCCAGCAGCCCCGGGACAGGGACAACTAATGAAAAACTGTTTTTT.

This chain joins TRBV14 and TRBJ1-3, with 8 bases identical to TRBD1. After removal of 3 bases from V and 4 bases from J, the junction contained 2 bases not matched to a gene. Germline lookup yields CDR1 SGHDN and CDR2 FVKESK. This CDR3 contains 14 residues. CDR3 sequence: CASSQDRDGNTIYF. CDR3 DNA: TGTGCCAGCAGCCAGGACAGGGACGGAAACACCATATATTTT. Complete variable domain (other parts from reference TRBV14 and TRBJ1-3): EAGVTQFPSHSVIEKGQTVTLRCDPISGHDNLYWYRRVMGKEIKFLLHFVKESKQDESGMPNNRFLAERTGGTYSTLKVQPAELEDSGVYFCASSQDRDGNTIYFGEGSWLTVV.

The V and J genes are TRBV18 and TRBJ2-1; 8 bases fit TRBD1. Germline assignment: CDR1 KGHSH and CDR2 LQKENI. This CDR3 is built from 16 residues. Trimming removed 1 base from V and 5 bases from J; junction bases left unmatched: 7. The CDR3 spells CASSPRQGSRDNEQFF. The CDR3 region has the DNA TGTGCCAGCTCACCACGACAGGGGAGTAGGGACAATGAGCAGTTCTTC.

This clone appeared a single time. This chain uses TRBV6-5 with TRBJ1-2; D unclear. The germline V gene encodes CDR1 MNHEY and CDR2 SVGAGI. V shed 6 bases and J shed 7 bases, with 15 bases lying between them. CDR3 length: 13 amino acids. CDR3 in DNA: TGTGCCAGCAGACCTATTGGGTTTGGTGGCTACACCTTC. Translation: CASRPIGFGGYTF.

CDR3 in amino acids: CASSYFHNPYEQYF. CDR3 sequence (DNA): TGTGCCAGCAGTTACTTCCACAACCCCTACGAGCAGTACTTC. The rearrangement uses TRBV6-6 and TRBJ2-7; no firm D call. Germline V CDR1 and CDR2: MNHNY, SVGAGI (reference sequence). The V and J ends lost 1 base and 2 bases respectively, with 9 bases between them. This CDR3 has 14 residues.

The genes are TRBV11-2 and TRBJ1-2; D not resolved. The CDR3 length is 15 residues. V was shortened by 5 bases and J by 3 bases, with 16 bases between the two germline ends. From germline, CDR1 is SGHAT and CDR2 FQNNGV. The CDR3 reads CASSRAGSLDYGYTF. The CDR3 DNA reads TGTGCCAGCAGCAGAGCGGGCAGTCTAGACTATGGCTACACCTTC. The full variable domain, rest sourced from reference TRBV11-2 and TRBJ1-2, is EAGVAQSPRYKIIEKRQSVAFWCNPISGHATLYWYQQILGQGPKLLIQFQNNGVVDDSQLPKDRFSAERLKGVDSTLKIQPAKLEDSAVYLCASSRAGSLDYGYTFGSGTRLTVV.

CDR3 DNA sequence: TGTGCCAGCTCACCCAGAACCGGGGAGCTGTTTTTT. The encoded protein is CASSPRTGELFF. V is TRBV18 and J is TRBJ2-2; D unclear. CDR1 is KGHSH, CDR2 LQKENI, per germline. Trimming took 3 bases from V and 5 from J, leaving 4 bases between them. This CDR3 is 12 amino acids long. The complete variable domain, with remaining parts taken from reference TRBV18 and TRBJ2-2, reads NAGVMQNPRHLVRRRGQEARLRCSPMKGHSHVYWYRQLPEEGLKFMVYLQKENIIDESGMPKERFSAEFPKEGPSILRIQQVVRGDSAAYFCASSPRTGELFFGEGSRLTVL.

The chain employs TRBV27 and TRBJ1-4; tentative D call: TRBD1 (5 bases). Trimming left V 5 bases short and J 7 bases short, with 23 bases between. The CDR3 sequence is 17 residues long. CDR1 is MNHEY, CDR2 SMNVEV, per germline (reference sequence). The CDR3 spells CASSTQAPAGWSEKLFF. The CDR3 nucleotides read TGTGCCAGCAGTACCCAGGCCCCTGCAGGGTGGAGTGAAAAACTGTTTTTT.

J is TRBJ2-5 and V is TRBV27; 7 positions agree with TRBD2. V lost 0 bases, J lost 0 bases, and 7 bases stayed unmatched. CDR1 MNHEY and CDR2 SMNVEV come from the germline V gene (reference sequence). The CDR3 consists of 17 residues. The CDR3 here is CASSLSSPSGYQETQYF. The CDR3 DNA sequence: TGTGCCAGCAGTTTATCGAGCCCTAGCGGTTACCAAGAGACCCAGTACTTC.

The chain links TRBV5-1 to TRBJ2-7; D perhaps matches TRBD2 (5 bases). The CDR3 spans 17 residues. Per the germline V gene, CDR1 is SGHRS and CDR2 is YFSETQ. V was trimmed by 3 bases and J by 3 bases, leaving 22 bases between them. The CDR3 coding sequence is TGCGCCAGCAGCTGGCCCACCTTGTCCGGGAAAGACTACGAGCAGTACTTC. Residues: CASSWPTLSGKDYEQYF.

The chain links TRBV29-1 to TRBJ1-2, with a tentative D call TRBD1 (5 bases). The CDR3 spans 13 residues. The V and J ends lost 6 bases and 3 bases respectively, with 14 bases between them. In germline, CDR1 is SQVTM, CDR2 ANQGSEA. CDR3 protein: CSVRDSPDYGYTF. As DNA, the CDR3 is TGCAGCGTCCGTGACAGTCCCGACTATGGCTACACCTTC.

V is TRBV9 and J is TRBJ2-5, with D uncertain. In germline, CDR1 is SGDLS, CDR2 YYNGEE. The V and J ends lost 3 bases and 0 bases respectively, with 9 bases between them. There are 14 residues in the CDR3. The CDR3 bases are TGTGCCAGCAGCGGCACACCGTACCAAGAGACCCAGTACTTC. It yields the protein CASSGTPYQETQYF.

The rearrangement joins TRBV7-9 to TRBJ1-5; no clear D. The CDR3 has 15 residues. Between the trimmed V and J ends, which lost 1 base and 4 bases, there was a span of 11 bases. The germline V gene has CDR1 SEHNR and CDR2 FQNEAQ (reference sequence). This CDR3 is CASSLGEQQNQPQHF. The CDR3 DNA reads TGTGCCAGCAGCTTAGGGGAACAGCAGAATCAGCCCCAGCATTTT.

The V and J genes are TRBV6-6 and TRBJ1-1, with TRBD1 matching over 7 bases. Germline CDR1 and CDR2: MNHNY and SVGAGI (reference sequence). The CDR3 length is 14 residues. V lost 6 bases to trimming and J lost 3 bases; unmatched junction nucleotides: 7. The CDR3 nucleotides are TGTGCCAGCAGAAGAGGGGGCCCGGACACTGAAGCTTTCTTT. This translates into CASRRGGPDTEAFF.

The gene calls are TRBV6-5 and TRBJ2-5, with 9 bases that match TRBD1. The CDR3 extends over 13 amino acids. The trim removed 6 bases at V and 5 bases at J, leaving 4 bases unmatched. Per the germline V gene, CDR1 is MNHEY and CDR2 is SVGAGI. CDR3 in DNA: TGTGCCAGCAGACAGGGGGCGGAGGAGACCCAGTACTTC. It is translated as CASRQGAEETQYF.